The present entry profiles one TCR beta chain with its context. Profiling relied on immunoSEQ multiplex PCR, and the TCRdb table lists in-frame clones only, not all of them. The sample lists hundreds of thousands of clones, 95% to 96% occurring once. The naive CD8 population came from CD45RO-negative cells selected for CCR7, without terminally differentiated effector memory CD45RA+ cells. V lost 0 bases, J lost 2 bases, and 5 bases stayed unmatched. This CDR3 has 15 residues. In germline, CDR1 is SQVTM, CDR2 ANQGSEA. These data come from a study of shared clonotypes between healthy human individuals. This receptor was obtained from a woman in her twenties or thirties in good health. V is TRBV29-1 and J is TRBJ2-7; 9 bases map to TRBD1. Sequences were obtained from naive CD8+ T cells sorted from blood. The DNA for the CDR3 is TGCAGCGTTGAAGATCCGGGACAGGGACCCTACGAGCAGTACTTC. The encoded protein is CSVEDPGQGPYEQYF.